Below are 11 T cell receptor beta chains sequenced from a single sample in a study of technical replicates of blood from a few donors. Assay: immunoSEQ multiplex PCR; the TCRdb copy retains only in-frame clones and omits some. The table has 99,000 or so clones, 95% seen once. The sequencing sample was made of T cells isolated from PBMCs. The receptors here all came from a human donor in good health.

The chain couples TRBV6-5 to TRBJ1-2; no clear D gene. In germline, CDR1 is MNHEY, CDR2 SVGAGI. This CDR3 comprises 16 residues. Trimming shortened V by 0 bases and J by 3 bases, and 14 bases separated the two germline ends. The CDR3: CASSYSAVGSDYGYTF. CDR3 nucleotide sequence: TGTGCCAGCAGTTACTCCGCGGTTGGTAGTGACTATGGCTACACCTTC.

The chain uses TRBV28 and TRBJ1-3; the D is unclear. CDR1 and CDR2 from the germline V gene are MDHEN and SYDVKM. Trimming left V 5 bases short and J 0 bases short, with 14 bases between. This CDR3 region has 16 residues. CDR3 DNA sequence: TGTGCCAGCAGTCTTCCGACACATGCCTCTGGAAACACCATATATTTT. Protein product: CASSLPTHASGNTIYF.

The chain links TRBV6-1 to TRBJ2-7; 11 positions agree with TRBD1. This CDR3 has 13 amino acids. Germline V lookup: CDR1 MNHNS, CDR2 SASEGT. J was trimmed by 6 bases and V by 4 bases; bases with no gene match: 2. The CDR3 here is CASSADRGREQYF. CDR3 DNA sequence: TGTGCCAGCAGTGCGGACAGGGGGCGCGAGCAGTACTTC.

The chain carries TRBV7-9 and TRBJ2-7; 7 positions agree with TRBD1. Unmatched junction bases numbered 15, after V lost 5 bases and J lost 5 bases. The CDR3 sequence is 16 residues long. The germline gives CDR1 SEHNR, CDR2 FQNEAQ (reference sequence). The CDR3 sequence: CASSAPPPGQGDEQYF. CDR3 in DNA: TGTGCCAGCAGCGCTCCCCCACCCGGGCAGGGGGACGAGCAGTACTTC.

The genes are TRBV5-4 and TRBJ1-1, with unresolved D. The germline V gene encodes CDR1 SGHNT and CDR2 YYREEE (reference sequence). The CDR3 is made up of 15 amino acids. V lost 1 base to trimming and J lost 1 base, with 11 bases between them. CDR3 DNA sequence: TGTGCCAGCAGCTTGAAAAACAGCCGGAACACTGAAGCTTTCTTT. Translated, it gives CASSLKNSRNTEAFF.

The CDR3 loop is CASSWGDRTEAFF. The CDR3 coding sequence is TGTGCCAGCAGCTGGGGGGACAGAACTGAAGCTTTCTTT. This rearrangement joins TRBV7-6 to TRBJ1-1, with 7 bases lining up with TRBD1. This CDR3 spans 13 amino acids. From germline, CDR1 is SGHVS and CDR2 FNYEAQ. The J segment lost 5 bases and the V segment lost 4 bases, leaving 4 bases of the junction unmatched.

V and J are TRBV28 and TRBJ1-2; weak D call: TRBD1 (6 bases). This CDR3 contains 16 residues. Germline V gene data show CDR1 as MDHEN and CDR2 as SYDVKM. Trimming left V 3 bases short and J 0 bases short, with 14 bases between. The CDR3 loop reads CASSLATGGSNYGYTF. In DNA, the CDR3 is TGTGCCAGCAGTTTGGCGACAGGAGGTTCTAACTATGGCTACACCTTC.

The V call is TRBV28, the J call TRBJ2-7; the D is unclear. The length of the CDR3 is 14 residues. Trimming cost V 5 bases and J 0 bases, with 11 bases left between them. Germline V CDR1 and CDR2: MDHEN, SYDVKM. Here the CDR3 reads CASSQPPSSYEQYF. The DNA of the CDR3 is TGTGCCAGCAGTCAACCACCCAGCTCCTACGAGCAGTACTTC.

The CDR3 region has the DNA TGTGCCAGCTCACCCGGACAGGGTGACACAGATACGCAGTATTTT. It specifies CASSPGQGDTDTQYF. This sequence joins TRBV18 and TRBJ2-3; TRBD1 matches 8 bases. The CDR3 extends over 15 amino acids. The germline V gene encodes CDR1 KGHSH and CDR2 LQKENI. J gave up 2 bases and V 3 bases, and 4 bases lay outside the gene matches.

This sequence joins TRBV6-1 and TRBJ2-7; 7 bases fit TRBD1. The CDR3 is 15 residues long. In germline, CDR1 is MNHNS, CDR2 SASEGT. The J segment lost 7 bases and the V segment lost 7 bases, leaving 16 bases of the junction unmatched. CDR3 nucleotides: TGTGCCAGCACCCGAACAGGGACAGCCCCTTCTGAGCAGTACTTC. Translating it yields CASTRTGTAPSEQYF.

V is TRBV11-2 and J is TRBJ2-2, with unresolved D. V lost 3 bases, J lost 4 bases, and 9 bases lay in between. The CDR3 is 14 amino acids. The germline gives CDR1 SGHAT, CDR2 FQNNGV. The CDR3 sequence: CASSFFQATGELFF. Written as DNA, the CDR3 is TGTGCCAGCAGCTTTTTCCAGGCCACCGGGGAGCTGTTTTTT.